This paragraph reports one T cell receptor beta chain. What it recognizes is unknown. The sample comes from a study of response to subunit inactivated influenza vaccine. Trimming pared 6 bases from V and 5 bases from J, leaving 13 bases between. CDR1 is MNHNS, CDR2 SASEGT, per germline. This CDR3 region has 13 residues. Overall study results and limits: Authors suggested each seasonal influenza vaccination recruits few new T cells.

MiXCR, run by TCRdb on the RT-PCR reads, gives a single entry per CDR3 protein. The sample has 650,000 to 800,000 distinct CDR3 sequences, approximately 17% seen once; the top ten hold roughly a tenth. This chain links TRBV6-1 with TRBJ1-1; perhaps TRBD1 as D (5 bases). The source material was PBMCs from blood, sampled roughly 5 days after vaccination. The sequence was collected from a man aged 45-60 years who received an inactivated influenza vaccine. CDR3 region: CASRAGPRTEAFF. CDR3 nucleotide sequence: TGTGCCAGCAGGGCGGGGCCTCGGACTGAAGCTTTCTTT.